Listed below are T cell receptor beta chains from one sample, sequenced in a study of lymphopenia after photon versus proton radiotherapy. TCRdb's copy holds only in-frame clones and misses some; the assay was immunoSEQ multiplex PCR. The sample shows around 23,000 clones, approximately 86% of them seen only once. The source material was peripheral blood, sampled from a patient treated with photon-based radiotherapy. The receptors originated from a man between 45 and 60 years old with gastric cancer. The conserved cysteine and the conserved F or W are not part of the CDR3 here.

TRBJ1-5 TRBV4-3 12 ASSQVGSDQPQH
TRBJ1-2 TRBV9 12 ASRSSGVNYGYT
TRBJ2-5 TRBV15 11 ATSSHGGETQY
TRBJ1-1 TRBV5-1 14 ASSLARGSAGTEAF
TRBJ1-2 TRBV7-3 12 ASSVDSVSYGYT
TRBJ2-2 TRBV19 13 ASSHRQQGTGELF
TRBJ2-1 TRBV28 9 ASSPRDEQF
TRBJ2-7 TRBV19 12 ASSQDRVGYEQY
TRBJ1-5 TRBV6-1 14 ASSEQPQGTHQPQH
TRBJ2-7 TRBV7-2 10 ASSRTGYEQY
TRBJ2-5 TRBV10-3 13 AIGTGGRGQETQY
TRBJ2-5 TRBV9 13 ASSPGTSGGETQY
TRBJ1-1 TRBV27 11 ASSLRQNTEAF
TRBJ2-3 TRBV9 14 ASSVSGGGTSDTQY
TRBJ2-5 TRBV10-3 13 AISRDRSAQETQY
TRBJ2-5 TRBV7-8 12 ASSLRGWGETQY
TRBJ2-2 TRBV5-8 14 ASSLLRGGQFGELF
NA TRBV7-2 12 ASGTTGGTYEQY
TRBJ2-2 TRBV2 16 ASSESATFDRGTGELF
TRBJ1-5 TRBV5-6 12 ASSFYQGPQPQH
TRBJ2-4 TRBV6-5 12 ASKQALAKNIQY
TRBJ1-1 TRBV7-8 14 ASSSTGRSMNTEAF
TRBJ2-1 TRBV18 14 ASSPDGSMGYNEQF
TRBJ2-6 TRBV10-1 14 ASSGGTVSGANVLT
TRBJ2-2 TRBV30 14 AWNQDGRANTGELF
TRBJ2-1 TRBV5-1 13 ASSSENRYGGALF
TRBJ2-5 TRBV29-1 9 SATGVETQY
TRBJ2-5 TRBV5-1 12 ASSSGGAGIGQY